The rows below give T cell receptor beta chains drawn from one sample of a study of beta chain features in type 1 diabetes. The protocol was immunoSEQ multiplex PCR, while the TCRdb copy is restricted to in-frame clones and leaves out a portion. The sample has 250,000 to 300,000 clones, around 25% seen once. Material for sequencing was naive CD4+ T cells from blood. These receptors all come from a young woman with type 1 diabetes. Both conserved end residues are part of each CDR3. The D gene is left open where the match is weak. Size is omitted from some rows. Given values are once, few, many or a class for expanded clones.

V gene	clone size	D gene	J gene	CDR3 DNA	CDR3 protein
TRBV5-1	.	TRBD1	TRBJ1-2	TGCGCCAGCAGCCCGGGACAGGATCATGGCTACACCTTC	CASSPGQDHGYTF
TRBV7-9	few	TRBD2	TRBJ2-1	TGTGCCAGCAGCTTAGCTCCTAGCGGGGGCTCCTACAATGAGCAGTTCTTC	CASSLAPSGGSYNEQFF
TRBV28	.	.	TRBJ1-1	TGTGCCAGCAGTACACCCCCCTTCACTGAAGCTTTCTTT	CASSTPPFTEAFF
TRBV5-5	.	.	TRBJ2-7	TGTGCCAGCAGCTTGATTTCTCCCGAGCAGTACTTC	CASSLISPEQYF
TRBV10-3	few	.	TRBJ1-2	TGTGCCATCAGTGAGTCGGTGACAGAGGGCTACACCTTC	CAISESVTEGYTF
TRBV5-1	few	TRBD2	TRBJ2-1	TGCGCCAGCAGCTTGGGAGGGACTAGCGGGGACAATGAGCAGTTCTTC	CASSLGGTSGDNEQFF
TRBV18	.	.	TRBJ2-7	TGTGCCAGCTCACGAGTCCGGGACTCCTACGAGCAGTACTTC	CASSRVRDSYEQYF
TRBV7-2	.	.	TRBJ2-5	TGTGCCAGCAGCCCCTGGCAGTGGCAAGAGACCCAGTACTTC	CASSPWQWQETQYF
TRBV5-1	.	.	TRBJ2-1	TGCGCCAGCAGCTTTGACGGGAGTCCCTACAATGAGCAGTTCTTC	CASSFDGSPYNEQFF
TRBV10-3	.	.	TRBJ1-1	TGTGCCATCAGGGGGGCGCTTACTGAAGCTTTCTTT	CAIRGALTEAFF
TRBV30	.	.	TRBJ1-1	TGTGCCTGGAGTTTGACCCCGGGCACTGAAGCTTTCTTT	CAWSLTPGTEAFF
TRBV19	.	TRBD1	TRBJ2-7	TGTGCCAGCCGACAGGGGAGCTCCTACGAGCAGTACTTC	CASRQGSSYEQYF
TRBV30	.	.	TRBJ1-1	TGTGCCTGGAGTACCCCCTGGAGGGGGGGCACTGAAGCTTTCTTT	CAWSTPWRGGTEAFF
TRBV15	.	.	TRBJ1-5	TGTGCCACCAGCAGAGGACAGGATAGCAATCAGCCCCAGCATTTT	CATSRGQDSNQPQHF
TRBV29-1	few	.	TRBJ2-7	TGCAGCGCCAGGGGTGGGGTCTACGAGCAGTACTTC	CSARGGVYEQYF
TRBV18	few	.	TRBJ1-1	TGTGCCACCGTGGAGGGAAGCACTGAAGCTTTCTTT	CATVEGSTEAFF
TRBV30	.	.	TRBJ1-2	TGTGCCTGGACACCTTTAGGGGGCTATGGCTACACCTTC	CAWTPLGGYGYTF
TRBV28	few	.	TRBJ1-2	TGTGCCAGCCGAACAGAGAACTATGGCTACACCTTC	CASRTENYGYTF
TRBV29-1	.	TRBD1	TRBJ1-4	TGCAGCGTTGAAGGGACAGGTTCGAATGAAAAACTGTTTTTT	CSVEGTGSNEKLFF
TRBV14	.	.	TRBJ1-1	TGTGCCAGCAGCCTGGGGGCCCTGGGCACTGAAGCTTTCTTT	CASSLGALGTEAFF
TRBV25-1	few	.	TRBJ2-2	TGTGCCAGCAGTGAGCAGGGCAGGGTCGGGGAGCTGTTTTTT	CASSEQGRVGELFF
TRBV9	.	TRBD1	TRBJ1-5	TGTGCCAGCAGCGTATTGAAGGGACAGTGGATCGATCAGCCCCAGCATTTT	CASSVLKGQWIDQPQHF
TRBV5-4	.	TRBD1	TRBJ2-5	TGTGCCAGCAGCTTCAGGGACAGCCTCCAAGAGACCCAGTACTTC	CASSFRDSLQETQYF
TRBV7-2	few	TRBD1	TRBJ2-1	TGTGCCAGCAGCTCCCGCGGGACAGGGGACCGGTTCTTC	CASSSRGTGDRFF
TRBV9	.	.	TRBJ2-1	TGTGCCAGCAGCTCCCAGCTAGCGCGAAACAATGAGCAGTTCTTC	CASSSQLARNNEQFF
TRBV28	.	TRBD1	TRBJ1-5	TGTGCCAGCAGTTTTGGGACAGGGGTCTCAGGACAGCCCCAGCATTTT	CASSFGTGVSGQPQHF
TRBV7-9	once	TRBD1	TRBJ2-7	TGTGCCAGCAGCTTCACCGGGACAGGGGACGGGCAGTACTTC	CASSFTGTGDGQYF
TRBV29-1	.	.	TRBJ2-1	TGCAGCGTTGAGGGTCGGACCACGGGATCCACTGAGCAGTTCTTC	CSVEGRTTGSTEQFF
TRBV4-1	few	.	TRBJ1-2	TGCGCCAGCAGCCAAGTCCCAGGGATCAACTATGGCTACACCTTC	CASSQVPGINYGYTF
TRBV5-1	.	TRBD2	TRBJ2-3	TGCGCCAGCAGCTTCCGACTAGCGGGAGCGACAGATACGCAGTATTTT	CASSFRLAGATDTQYF
TRBV6-1	.	.	TRBJ2-5	TGTGCCAGCAGTGAATCGGCAGGTCAAGAGACCCAGTACTTC	CASSESAGQETQYF
TRBV29-1	.	.	TRBJ2-7	TGCAGCGTTGAGACCCAGGGCGAGCAGTACTTC	CSVETQGEQYF
TRBV28	few	.	TRBJ2-7	TGTGCCAGCAGTTCAGAGGGTGGAAGCTCCTACGAGCAGTACTTC	CASSSEGGSSYEQYF
TRBV5-1	.	TRBD2	TRBJ2-7	TGCGCCAGCAGCTTGGAGGCTAGCGGGAGATACGAGCAGTACTTC	CASSLEASGRYEQYF
TRBV4-2	.	.	TRBJ2-5	TGTGCCAGCAGCCAAGCAAGCGCTCGTACGTTTGGGACCCAGTACTTC	CASSQASARTFGTQYF
TRBV7-9	.	.	TRBJ2-5	TGTGCCAGCAGCTCCCGAGAGACCCAGTACTTC	CASSSRETQYF
TRBV29-1	few	.	TRBJ2-1	TGCAGCGTTGAAGATAAAGCTCCTTACAATGAGCAGTTCTTC	CSVEDKAPYNEQFF
TRBV7-2	.	.	TRBJ2-3	TGTGCCAGCAGCCCCGGACACCGCACAGATACGCAGTATTTT	CASSPGHRTDTQYF
TRBV5-1	few	.	TRBJ2-5	TGCGCCAGCAGCTTGGCGGGGAATTTGGAGACCCAGTACTTC	CASSLAGNLETQYF
TRBV9	few	TRBD2	TRBJ2-5	TGTGCCAGCAGCGTGACTAGCGGGGTGTACCAAGAGACCCAGTACTTC	CASSVTSGVYQETQYF
TRBV18	few	TRBD1	TRBJ2-7	TGTGCCAGCTCACCAGGGACAGGGGGCTACGAGCAGTACTTC	CASSPGTGGYEQYF
TRBV4-2	.	TRBD1	TRBJ2-7	TGTGCCAGCAGCCAAGAAAGACAGGGCCCCTACGAGCAGTACTTC	CASSQERQGPYEQYF
TRBV9	.	.	TRBJ2-6	TGTGCCAGCAGCGCCAAACAGGTCTCTGGGGCCAACGTCCTGACTTTC	CASSAKQVSGANVLTF
TRBV6-5	.	.	TRBJ2-7	TGTGCCAGCAGCAAATCGACTCCGTACGAGCAGTACTTC	CASSKSTPYEQYF
TRBV9	.	TRBD1	TRBJ1-1	TGTGCCAGCAGCGTATCCGGACAGGGGGGTACTGAAGCTTTCTTT	CASSVSGQGGTEAFF
TRBV2	.	.	TRBJ1-1	TGTGCCAGCAGTGAACAGGGCCTGACTGAAGCTTTCTTT	CASSEQGLTEAFF
TRBV29-1	few	TRBD1	TRBJ2-7	TGCAGTAAACAGGGGGTCTACGAGCAGTACTTC	CSKQGVYEQYF
TRBV29-1	few	.	TRBJ1-1	TGCAGCGCTGCAGGCCTTGACGGGGATGGCACTGAAGCTTTCTTT	CSAAGLDGDGTEAFF
TRBV29-1	few	.	TRBJ1-2	TGCAGCGTTGCCCGGGCGGGCCGAGGTAGTGGATTCTATGGCTACACCTTC	CSVARAGRGSGFYGYTF